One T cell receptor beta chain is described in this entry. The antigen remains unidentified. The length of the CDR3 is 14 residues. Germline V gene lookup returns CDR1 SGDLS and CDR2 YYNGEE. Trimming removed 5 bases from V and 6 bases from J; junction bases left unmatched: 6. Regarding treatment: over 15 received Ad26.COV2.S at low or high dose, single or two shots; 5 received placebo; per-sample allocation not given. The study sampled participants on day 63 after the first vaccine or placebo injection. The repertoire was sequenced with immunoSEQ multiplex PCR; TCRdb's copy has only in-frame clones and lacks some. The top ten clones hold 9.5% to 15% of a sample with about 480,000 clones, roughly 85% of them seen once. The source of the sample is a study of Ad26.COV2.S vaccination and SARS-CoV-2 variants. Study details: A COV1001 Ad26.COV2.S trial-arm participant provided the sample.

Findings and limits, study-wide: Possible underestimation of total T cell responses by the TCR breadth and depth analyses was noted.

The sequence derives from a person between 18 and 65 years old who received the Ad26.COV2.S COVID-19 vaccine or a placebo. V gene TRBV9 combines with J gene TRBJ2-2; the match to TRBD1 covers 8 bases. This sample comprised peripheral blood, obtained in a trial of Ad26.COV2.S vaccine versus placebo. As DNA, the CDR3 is TGTGCCAGCAGGCCGATACAGGGGGCCGGGGAGCTGTTTTTT. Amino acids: CASRPIQGAGELFF.